This T cell receptor beta chain derives from a study of T-cell reconstitution after alpha-beta-depleted transplantation in children. Germline values: CDR1 SQVTM, CDR2 ANQGSEA. Trimming removed 2 bases at V and 2 bases at J, with 11 bases between. The CDR3 is 14 residues long. This clonotype was counted between two and nine times. The TCRbeta library was prepared with unique molecular identifiers. Via MiXCR, TCRdb re-called the PCR reads, giving one row per CDR3 protein. The table has some 490,000 distinct CDR3 sequences, roughly an eighth seen once. The chain joins TRBV29-1 to TRBJ2-3; D is uncertain. This receptor was obtained from a human donor who donated a stem cell graft to a child with combined immunodeficiency. The input for sequencing was PBMCs from the stem cell graft donor, taken from the stem cell graft. The CDR3 region has the DNA TGCAGCGTTGAACCACCGGGCCCCACAGATACGCAGTATTTT. As protein: CSVEPPGPTDTQYF.